The rows below give T cell receptor beta chains drawn from one sample of a study of chemoradiotherapy in HPV16-positive cancers. Method: immunoSEQ multiplex PCR; TCRdb's copy keeps in-frame clones and lacks some. The sample records 4,000 to 5,000 clones, about 92% being singletons. The sample was taken from a patient who underwent chemoradiotherapy. All receptors derive from a human donor with HPV-associated anogenital cancer. The CDR3 runs from the conserved cysteine through the conserved F or W.

TRBJ2-3 TRBV19 CASSSDRASTDTQYF
TRBJ1-1 TRBV10-3 CAISPRPFSTEAFF
TRBJ1-3 TRBV15 CATSRARTASGNTIYF
TRBJ1-1 TRBV28 CASTVWSMTGNTEAFF
TRBJ2-3 TRBV28 CASSLGGGAGTDTQYF
TRBJ1-1 TRBV6-5 CASSYRRGRGNTEAFF
TRBJ1-1 TRBV15 CATSRDRNTEAFF
TRBJ2-1 TRBV19 CASSISGPYNEQFF
TRBJ2-5 TRBV11-2 CASSLEGTVRTQYF
TRBJ2-3 TRBV7-8 CASSLGSADTQYF
TRBJ2-7 TRBV28 CASSRLREGYEQYF
TRBJ1-2 TRBV4-2 CASSQELAEIGAYGYTF
TRBJ1-6 TRBV5-6 CASSLAGWNVYNSPLHF
TRBJ2-5 TRBV27 CASSTYGQETQYF
TRBJ2-1 TRBV7-8 CASSFGSGDYNEQFF
TRBJ1-4 TRBV5-6 CASSLGRGYEKLFF
TRBJ2-3 TRBV11-3 CASSQDSTITDTQYF
TRBJ1-2 TRBV28 CASSLIEVTGVRSNYGYTF